The 20 T cell receptor beta chains given below trace back to one sample, sequenced in a study of CD8+ T cells in alopecia areata. Following RNA extraction, reverse transcription yielded cDNA that acted as the sequencing template. Clones were read by immunoSEQ multiplex PCR, and TCRdb kept only the in-frame ones, dropping some. Among 140,000 to 150,000 clones listed, 40% to 65% were seen once. Sequenced material: CD4+ T cells sorted from blood, taken at week 0. The receptors shown here come from a human donor with alopecia areata.

This clone was recorded many times. The chain couples TRBV15 to TRBJ1-3, with a weak D call TRBD1 (5 bases). Germline CDR1 reads LNHNV; CDR2 reads YYDKDF (reference sequence). The CDR3 runs to 16 residues. V was cut by 0 bases and J by 1 base, with 10 bases left in between. The CDR3 is CATSREATVSGNTIYF. In DNA, the CDR3 is TGTGCCACCAGCAGAGAAGCGACAGTTTCTGGAAACACCATATATTTT.

The chain recombines TRBV28 with TRBJ2-5; perhaps D is TRBD1 or TRBD2 (5 bases each). Trimming took 5 bases from V and 5 from J, leaving 21 bases between them. Germline V gene data show CDR1 as MDHEN and CDR2 as SYDVKM. CDR3 length equals 16 residues. The CDR3 sequence is CASSIRTGTTGETQYF. In nucleotides, the CDR3 is TGTGCCAGCAGTATCAGAACAGGCACGACGGGGGAGACCCAGTACTTC.

This chain connects TRBV7-2 to TRBJ2-1; possible D gene TRBD1, 5 bases. Germline CDR1 and CDR2: SGHTA and FQGNSA. The CDR3 extends over 16 amino acids. V was clipped by 0 bases and J by 0 bases, with 9 bases between them. CDR3 residues: CASSLATGSSYNEQFF. CDR3 DNA sequence: TGTGCCAGCAGCTTAGCTACAGGTAGCTCCTACAATGAGCAGTTCTTC.

This clone has a handful of counts. The V and J genes are TRBV23-1 and TRBJ1-1; D uncertain. TRBV23-1 is given ORF status, its function remaining uncertain. V lost 11 bases and J lost 0, with 16 bases in between. This CDR3 spans 14 amino acids. This CDR3 reads CAATLRELNTEAFF. The DNA for the CDR3 is TGCGCCGCCACCCTCCGGGAGCTGAACACTGAAGCTTTCTTT.

The rearrangement joins TRBV6-1 to TRBJ2-3; no reliable D call. The ends were cut back, 4 bases at V and 0 bases at J, with 11 bases in the middle. The CDR3 is 15 amino acids. Per germline, CDR1 MNHNS and CDR2 SASEGT. This CDR3 reads CASSVLAPSTDTQYF. Written as DNA, the CDR3 is TGTGCCAGCAGTGTCTTAGCCCCCAGCACAGATACGCAGTATTTT.

This chain joins TRBV15 and TRBJ1-1; D is undetermined. The ends were cut back, 3 bases at V and 1 base at J, with 6 bases in the middle. Germline CDR1 reads LNHNV; CDR2 reads YYDKDF (reference sequence). The length of the CDR3 is 13 residues. CDR3 residues: CATSRAGNTEAFF. CDR3 coding DNA: TGTGCCACCAGCAGGGCAGGGAACACTGAAGCTTTCTTT.

This clone was recorded once. The rearrangement joins TRBV29-1 to TRBJ1-2, with unresolved D. V was trimmed by 6 bases and J by 2 bases, leaving 13 bases between them. Germline assignment: CDR1 SQVTM and CDR2 ANQGSEA. This CDR3 has 13 residues. CDR3 DNA: TGCAGCGTGCCTGCGAGAGGGAACTATGGCTACACCTTC. Translated: CSVPARGNYGYTF.

This rearrangement joins TRBV30 to TRBJ2-3, with 10 bases that match TRBD2. Germline CDR1 reads GTSNPN; CDR2 reads SVGIG (reference sequence). CDR3 length: 12 residues. The CDR3 region has the DNA TGTGTGCTAGCGGGAGTAGTGGATACGCAGTATTTT. This sequence encodes CVLAGVVDTQYF. The full variable domain, in which reference TRBV30 and TRBJ2-3 provide the parts outside the CDR3, is SQTIHQWPATLVQPVGSPLSLECTVEGTSNPNLYWYRQAAGRGLQLLFYSVGIGQISSEVPQNLSASRPQDRQFILSSKKLLLSDSGFYLCVLAGVVDTQYFGPGTRLTVL.

The chain carries TRBV30 and TRBJ2-2; 11 positions agree with TRBD2. The trim removed 1 base at V and 6 bases at J, leaving 4 bases unmatched. The CDR3 is 15 amino acids. CDR1 is GTSNPN, CDR2 SVGIG, per germline (reference sequence). This CDR3 is CAWSATSGIAGELFF. CDR3 sequence (DNA): TGTGCCTGGAGTGCGACTAGCGGGATAGCCGGGGAGCTGTTTTTT.

The CDR3 protein is CAWSQRGNTGELFF. CDR3 sequence (DNA): TGTGCCTGGAGTCAGCGGGGGAACACCGGGGAGCTGTTTTTT. This chain joins TRBV30 and TRBJ2-2, with TRBD2 identical over 7 bases. This CDR3 region has 14 residues. V lost 2 bases, J lost 1 base, and 1 base stayed unmatched. Germline lookup yields CDR1 GTSNPN and CDR2 SVGIG (reference sequence).

The chain has TRBV7-9 and TRBJ2-7; D remains ambiguous. V was trimmed by 0 bases and J by 13 bases, leaving 16 bases between them. The CDR3 is 13 amino acids. Germline V lookup: CDR1 SEHNR, CDR2 FQNEAQ (reference sequence). CDR3 residues: CASSLASSQTQYF. As DNA, the CDR3 is TGTGCCAGCAGCTTAGCGTCATCCCAAACCCAATACTTC. The whole variable domain, filled in from reference TRBV7-9 and TRBJ2-7, reads DTGVSQNPRHKITKRGQNVTFRCDPISEHNRLYWYRQTLGQGPEFLTYFQNEAQLEKSRLLSDRFSAERPKGSFSTLEIQRTEQGDSAMYLCASSLASSQTQYFGPGTRLTVT.

The chain has TRBV9 and TRBJ2-3; 7 bases line up with TRBD1. The CDR3 extends over 15 amino acids. After removal of 4 bases from V and 0 bases from J, the junction contained 5 bases not matched to a gene. From germline, CDR1 is SGDLS and CDR2 YYNGEE. The CDR3 reads CASSLGQTSTDTQYF. The CDR3 nucleotides are TGTGCCAGCAGCCTGGGACAGACCAGCACAGATACGCAGTATTTT.

The chain joins TRBV30 to TRBJ2-7; tentative D call: TRBD2 (6 bases). From germline, CDR1 is GTSNPN and CDR2 SVGIG (reference sequence). The V and J ends lost 0 bases and 0 bases respectively, with 18 bases between them. This CDR3 is 17 amino acids long. As DNA, the CDR3 is TGTGCCTGGAGTGTTCCGACACTGCGGGGAAACTCCTACGAGCAGTACTTC. Translated: CAWSVPTLRGNSYEQYF.

This clone was counted a single time. This chain uses TRBV30 with TRBJ2-5; no clear D gene. The germline V and J ends were trimmed by 7 bases and 0 bases, with 12 bases remaining between them. Germline V CDR1 and CDR2: GTSNPN, SVGIG (reference sequence). The CDR3 extends over 13 amino acids. The CDR3 reads CAYERVYQETQYF. The CDR3 coding sequence is TGTGCCTACGAAAGAGTTTACCAAGAGACCCAGTACTTC. Complete variable domain (other parts from reference TRBV30 and TRBJ2-5): SQTIHQWPATLVQPVGSPLSLECTVEGTSNPNLYWYRQAAGRGLQLLFYSVGIGQISSEVPQNLSASRPQDRQFILSSKKLLLSDSGFYLCAYERVYQETQYFGPGTRLLVL.

As regards this clone: Just one base apart from a much larger clone, this may be a read error. The chain recombines TRBV4-2 with TRBJ2-5; possible D gene TRBD2, 6 bases. CDR3 length equals 15 residues. Deletions cut 0 bases from V and 1 base from J, with 9 bases between. Germline loops: CDR1 LGHNA, CDR2 YNFKEQ. The CDR3 bases are TGTGCCAGCAGCCAAGACGGGACTCTCCAAGAGACCCAGTACTTC. Its translation is CASSQDGTLQETQYF.

This chain connects TRBV5-1 to TRBJ2-7; TRBD2 aligns across 9 bases. This CDR3 spans 15 amino acids. Germline CDR1 reads SGHRS; CDR2 reads YFSETQ. Trimming took 4 bases from V and 7 from J; bases not matched to a gene: 12. Written as DNA, the CDR3 is TGCGCCAGCAGCAAGACTAGCGGACCTGTGATGGAGCAGTACTTC. Its translation is CASSKTSGPVMEQYF.

The CDR3 loop reads CSVEGSPNTEAFF. In nucleotides, the CDR3 is TGCAGCGTTGAAGGGTCCCCGAACACTGAAGCTTTCTTT. The V gene is TRBV29-1, the J gene TRBJ1-1; D remains unclear. V lost 1 base, J lost 1 base, and 7 bases lay in between. The germline gives CDR1 SQVTM, CDR2 ANQGSEA. CDR3 length: 13 residues.

The rearrangement joins TRBV6-1 to TRBJ2-2, with 7 bases that match TRBD2. CDR3 length equals 14 residues. CDR1 MNHNS and CDR2 SASEGT come from the germline V gene. Trimming took 10 bases from V and 3 from J; bases not matched to a gene: 8. CDR3 protein: CATPLAKDTGELFF. CDR3 DNA: TGTGCCACCCCACTAGCGAAGGACACCGGGGAGCTGTTTTTT.

The chain recombines TRBV28 with TRBJ2-3, with D possibly TRBD1 on 6 matching bases. The CDR3 is 13 residues long. Germline V CDR1 and CDR2: MDHEN, SYDVKM. V lost 6 bases and J 11 bases, leaving 18 bases between the germline ends. CDR3 nucleotide sequence: TGTGCCAGCAGCCCAGGGGACACGGGGATGCAGTATTTT. It codes for CASSPGDTGMQYF.

This clone showed up just a few times. The CDR3 region has the DNA TGTGCCACCAGCAACCCTGGCCCCTATGGCTACACCTTC. Translating it yields CATSNPGPYGYTF. This rearrangement joins TRBV15 to TRBJ1-2; D call uncertain. The CDR3 is 13 residues long. Germline CDR1 reads LNHNV; CDR2 reads YYDKDF (reference sequence). V was clipped by 4 bases and J by 4 bases, with 10 bases between them. Complete variable domain (other parts from reference TRBV15 and TRBJ1-2): DAMVIQNPRYQVTQFGKPVTLSCSQTLNHNVMYWYQQKSSQAPKLLFHYYDKDFNNEADTPDNFQSRRPNTSFCFLDIRSPGLGDTAMYLCATSNPGPYGYTFGSGTRLTVV.